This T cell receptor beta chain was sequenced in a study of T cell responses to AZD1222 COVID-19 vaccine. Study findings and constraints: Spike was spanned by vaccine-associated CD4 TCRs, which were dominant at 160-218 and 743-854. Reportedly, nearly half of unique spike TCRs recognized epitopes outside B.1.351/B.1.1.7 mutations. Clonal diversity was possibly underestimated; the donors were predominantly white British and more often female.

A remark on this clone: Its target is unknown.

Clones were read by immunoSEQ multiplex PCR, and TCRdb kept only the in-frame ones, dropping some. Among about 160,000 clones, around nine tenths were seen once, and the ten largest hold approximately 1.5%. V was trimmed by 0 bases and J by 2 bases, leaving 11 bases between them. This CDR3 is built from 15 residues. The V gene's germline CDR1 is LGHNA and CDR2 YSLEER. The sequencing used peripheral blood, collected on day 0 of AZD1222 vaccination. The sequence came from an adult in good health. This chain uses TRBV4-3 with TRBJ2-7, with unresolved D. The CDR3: CASSQEGQIPYEQYF. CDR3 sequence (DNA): TGCGCCAGCAGCCAAGAGGGCCAGATACCCTACGAGCAGTACTTC.